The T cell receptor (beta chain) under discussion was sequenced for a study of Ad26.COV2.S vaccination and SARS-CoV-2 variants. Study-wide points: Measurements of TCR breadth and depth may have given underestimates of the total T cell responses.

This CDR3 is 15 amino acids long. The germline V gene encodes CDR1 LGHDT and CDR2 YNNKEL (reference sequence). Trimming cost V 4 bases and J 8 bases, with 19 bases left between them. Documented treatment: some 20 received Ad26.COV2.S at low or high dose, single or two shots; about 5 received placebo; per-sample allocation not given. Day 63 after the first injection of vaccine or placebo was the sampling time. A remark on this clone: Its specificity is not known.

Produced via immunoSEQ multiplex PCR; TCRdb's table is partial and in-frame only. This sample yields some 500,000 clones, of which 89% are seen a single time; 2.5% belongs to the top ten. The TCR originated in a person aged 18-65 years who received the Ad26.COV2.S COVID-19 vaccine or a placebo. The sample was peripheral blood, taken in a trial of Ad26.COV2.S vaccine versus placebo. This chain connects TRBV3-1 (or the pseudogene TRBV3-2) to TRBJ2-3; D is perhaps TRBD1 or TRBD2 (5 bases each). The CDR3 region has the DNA TGTGCCAGCAGCCGCCGGGACCCTACGACGGGTACGCAGTATTTT. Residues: CASSRRDPTTGTQYF.